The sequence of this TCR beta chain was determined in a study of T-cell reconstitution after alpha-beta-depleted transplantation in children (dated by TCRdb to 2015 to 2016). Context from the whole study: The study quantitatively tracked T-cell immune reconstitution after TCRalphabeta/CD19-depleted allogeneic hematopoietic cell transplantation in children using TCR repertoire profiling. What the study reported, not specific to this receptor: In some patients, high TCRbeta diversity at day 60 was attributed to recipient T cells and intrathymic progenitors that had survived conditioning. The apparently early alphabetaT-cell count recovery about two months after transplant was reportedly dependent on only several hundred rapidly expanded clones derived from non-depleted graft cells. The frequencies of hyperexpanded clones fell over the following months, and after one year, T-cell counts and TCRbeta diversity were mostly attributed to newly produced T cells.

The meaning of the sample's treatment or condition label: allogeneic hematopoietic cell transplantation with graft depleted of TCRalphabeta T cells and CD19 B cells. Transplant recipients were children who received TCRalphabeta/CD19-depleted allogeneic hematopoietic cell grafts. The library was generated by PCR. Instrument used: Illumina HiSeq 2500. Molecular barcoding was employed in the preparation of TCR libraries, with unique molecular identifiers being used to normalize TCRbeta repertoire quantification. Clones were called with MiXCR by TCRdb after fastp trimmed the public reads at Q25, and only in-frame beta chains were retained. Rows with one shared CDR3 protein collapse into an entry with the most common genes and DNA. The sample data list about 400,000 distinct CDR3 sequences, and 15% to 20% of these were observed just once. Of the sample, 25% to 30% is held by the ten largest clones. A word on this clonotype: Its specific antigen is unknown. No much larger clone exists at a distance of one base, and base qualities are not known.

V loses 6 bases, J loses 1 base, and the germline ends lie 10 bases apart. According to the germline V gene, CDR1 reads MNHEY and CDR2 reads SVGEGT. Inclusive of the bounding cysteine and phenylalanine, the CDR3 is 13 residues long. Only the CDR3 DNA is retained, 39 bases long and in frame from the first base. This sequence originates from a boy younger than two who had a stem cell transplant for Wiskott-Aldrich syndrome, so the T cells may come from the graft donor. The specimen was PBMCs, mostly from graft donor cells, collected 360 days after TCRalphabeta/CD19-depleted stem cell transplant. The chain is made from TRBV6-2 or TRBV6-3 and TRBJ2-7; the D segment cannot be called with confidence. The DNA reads TGTGCCAGCAGGTCCGTCCGGTCCTACGAGCAGTACTTC. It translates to CASRSVRSYEQYF.